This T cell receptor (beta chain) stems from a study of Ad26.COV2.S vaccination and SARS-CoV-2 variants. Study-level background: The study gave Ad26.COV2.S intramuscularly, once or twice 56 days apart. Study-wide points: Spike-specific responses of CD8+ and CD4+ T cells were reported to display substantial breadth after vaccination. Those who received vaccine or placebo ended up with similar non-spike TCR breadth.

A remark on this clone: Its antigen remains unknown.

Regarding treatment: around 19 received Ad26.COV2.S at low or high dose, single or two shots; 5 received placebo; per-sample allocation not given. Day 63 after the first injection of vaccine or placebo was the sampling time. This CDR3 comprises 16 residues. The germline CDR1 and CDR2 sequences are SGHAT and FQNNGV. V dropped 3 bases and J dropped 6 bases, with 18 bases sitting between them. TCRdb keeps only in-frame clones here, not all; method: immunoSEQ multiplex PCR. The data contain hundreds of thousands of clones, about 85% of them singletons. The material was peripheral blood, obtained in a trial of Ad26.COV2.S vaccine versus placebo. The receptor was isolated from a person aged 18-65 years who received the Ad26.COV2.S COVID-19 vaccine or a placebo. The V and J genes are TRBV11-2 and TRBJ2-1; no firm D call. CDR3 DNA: TGTGCCAGCAGCTTGACCCGGGTGCCAGGTTTCAATGAGCAGTTCTTC. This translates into CASSLTRVPGFNEQFF.